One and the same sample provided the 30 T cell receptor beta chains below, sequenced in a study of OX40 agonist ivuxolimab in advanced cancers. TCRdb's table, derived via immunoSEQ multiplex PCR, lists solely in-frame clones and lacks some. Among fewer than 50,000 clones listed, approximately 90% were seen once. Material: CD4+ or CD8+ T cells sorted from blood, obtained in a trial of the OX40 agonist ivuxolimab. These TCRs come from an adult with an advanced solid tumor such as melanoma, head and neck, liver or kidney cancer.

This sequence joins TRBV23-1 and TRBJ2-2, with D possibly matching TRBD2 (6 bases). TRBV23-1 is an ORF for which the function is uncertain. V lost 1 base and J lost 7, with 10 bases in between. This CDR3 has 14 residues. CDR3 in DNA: TGCGCCAGCAGTCAATTTGCGGGGAGCGGGGAGCTGTTTTTT. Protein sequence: CASSQFAGSGELFF.

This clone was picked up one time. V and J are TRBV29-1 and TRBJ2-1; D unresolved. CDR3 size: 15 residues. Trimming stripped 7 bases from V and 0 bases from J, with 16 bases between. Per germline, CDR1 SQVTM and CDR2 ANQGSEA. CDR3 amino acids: CSEKTRGHSYNEQFF. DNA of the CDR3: TGCAGCGAAAAGACCAGAGGTCACTCCTACAATGAGCAGTTCTTC.

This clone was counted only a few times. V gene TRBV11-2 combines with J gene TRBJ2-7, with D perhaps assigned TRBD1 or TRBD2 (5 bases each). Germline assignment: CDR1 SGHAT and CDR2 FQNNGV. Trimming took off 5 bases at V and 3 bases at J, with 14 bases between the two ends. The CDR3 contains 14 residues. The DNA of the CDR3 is TGTGCCAGCAGCCCACCGGGACCCGTCTACGAGCAGTACTTC. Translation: CASSPPGPVYEQYF.

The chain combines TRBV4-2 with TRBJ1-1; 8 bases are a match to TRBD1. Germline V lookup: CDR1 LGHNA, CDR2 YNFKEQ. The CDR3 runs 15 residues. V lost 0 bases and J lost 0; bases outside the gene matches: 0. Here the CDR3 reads CASSQETGVNTEAFF. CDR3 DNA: TGTGCCAGCAGCCAAGAGACAGGGGTGAACACTGAAGCTTTCTTT.

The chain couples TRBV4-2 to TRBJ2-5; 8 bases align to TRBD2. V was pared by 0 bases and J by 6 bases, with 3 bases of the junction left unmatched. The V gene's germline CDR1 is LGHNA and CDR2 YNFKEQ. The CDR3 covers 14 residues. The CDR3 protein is CASSQEGLGKTQYF. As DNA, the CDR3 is TGTGCCAGCAGCCAAGAGGGACTAGGGAAGACCCAGTACTTC.

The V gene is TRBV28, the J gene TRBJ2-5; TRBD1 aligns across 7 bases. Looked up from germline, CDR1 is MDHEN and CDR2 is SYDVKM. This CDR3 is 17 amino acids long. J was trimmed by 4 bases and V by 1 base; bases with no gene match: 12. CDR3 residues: CASSLFSRGSLVETQYF. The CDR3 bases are TGTGCCAGCAGTTTATTTAGCAGGGGGAGTTTAGTAGAGACCCAGTACTTC.

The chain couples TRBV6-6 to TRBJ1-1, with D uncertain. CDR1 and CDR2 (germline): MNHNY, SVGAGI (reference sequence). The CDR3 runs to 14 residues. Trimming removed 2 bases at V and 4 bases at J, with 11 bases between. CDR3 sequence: CASSYQSVSTEAFF. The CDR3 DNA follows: TGTGCCAGCAGTTACCAATCGGTTTCCACTGAAGCTTTCTTT.

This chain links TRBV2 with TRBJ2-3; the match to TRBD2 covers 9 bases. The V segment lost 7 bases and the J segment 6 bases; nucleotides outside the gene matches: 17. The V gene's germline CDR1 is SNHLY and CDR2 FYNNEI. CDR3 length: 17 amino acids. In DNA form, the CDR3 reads TGTGCCAGCACCCCGGTTAGCGGGAGAATAGACTCGGATACGCAGTATTTT. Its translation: CASTPVSGRIDSDTQYF.

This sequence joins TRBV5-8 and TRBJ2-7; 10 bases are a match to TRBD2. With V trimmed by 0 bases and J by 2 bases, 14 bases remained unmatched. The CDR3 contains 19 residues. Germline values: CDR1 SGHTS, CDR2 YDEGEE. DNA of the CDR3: TGTGCCAGCAGCTTGGCCGGGGTAGCGGGAGGCGCCGAGGCCTACGAGCAGTACTTC. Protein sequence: CASSLAGVAGGAEAYEQYF.

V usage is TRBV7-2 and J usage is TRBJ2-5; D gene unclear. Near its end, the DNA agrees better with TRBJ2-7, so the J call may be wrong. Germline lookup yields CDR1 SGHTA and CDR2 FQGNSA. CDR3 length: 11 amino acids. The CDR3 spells CASSDVAEQYF. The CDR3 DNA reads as TGTGCCAGCAGCGACGTGGCCGAGCAGTACTTC.

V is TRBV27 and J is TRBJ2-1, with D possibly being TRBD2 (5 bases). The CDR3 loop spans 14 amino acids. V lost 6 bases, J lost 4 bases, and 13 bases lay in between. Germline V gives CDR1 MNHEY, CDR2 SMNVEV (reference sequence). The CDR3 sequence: CASSFSGRYNEQFF. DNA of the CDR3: TGTGCCAGCAGCTTTTCGGGGAGATACAATGAGCAGTTCTTC.

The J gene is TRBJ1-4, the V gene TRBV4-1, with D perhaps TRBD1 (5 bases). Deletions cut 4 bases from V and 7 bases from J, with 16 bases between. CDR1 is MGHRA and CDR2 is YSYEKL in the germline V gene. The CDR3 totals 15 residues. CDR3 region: CASSLTVPSGEKLFF. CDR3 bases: TGCGCCAGCAGCCTGACAGTCCCTTCGGGTGAAAAACTGTTTTTT.

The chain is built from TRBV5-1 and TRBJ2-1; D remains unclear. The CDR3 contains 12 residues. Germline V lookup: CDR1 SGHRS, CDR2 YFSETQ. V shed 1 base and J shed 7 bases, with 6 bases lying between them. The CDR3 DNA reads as TGCGCCAGCAGCTTGTTGGGGAATGAGCAGTTCTTC. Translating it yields CASSLLGNEQFF.

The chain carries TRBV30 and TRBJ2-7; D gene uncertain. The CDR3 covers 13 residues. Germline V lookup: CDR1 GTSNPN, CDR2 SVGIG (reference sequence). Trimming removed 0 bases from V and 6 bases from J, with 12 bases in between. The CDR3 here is CAWSVMTSSEQYF. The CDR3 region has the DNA TGTGCCTGGAGTGTAATGACCTCATCCGAGCAGTACTTC.

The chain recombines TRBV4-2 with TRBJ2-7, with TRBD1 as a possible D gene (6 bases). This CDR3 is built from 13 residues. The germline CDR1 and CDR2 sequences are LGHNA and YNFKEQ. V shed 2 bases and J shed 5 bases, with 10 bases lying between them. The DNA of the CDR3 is TGTGCCAGCAGCCAAACACAGGGTAACGAGCAGTACTTC. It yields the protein CASSQTQGNEQYF.

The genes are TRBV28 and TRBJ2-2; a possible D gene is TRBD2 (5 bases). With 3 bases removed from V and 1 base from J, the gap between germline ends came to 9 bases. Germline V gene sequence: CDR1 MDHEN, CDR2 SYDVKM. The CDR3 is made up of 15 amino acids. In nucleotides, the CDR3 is TGTGCCAGCAGTTTTGAGGGTATGAACACCGGGGAGCTGTTTTTT. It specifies CASSFEGMNTGELFF.

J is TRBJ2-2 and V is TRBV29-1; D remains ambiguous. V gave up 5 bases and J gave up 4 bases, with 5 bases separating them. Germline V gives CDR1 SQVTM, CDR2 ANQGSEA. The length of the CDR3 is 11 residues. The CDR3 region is CSVRTTGELFF. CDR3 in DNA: TGCAGCGTTCGTACCACCGGGGAGCTGTTTTTT.

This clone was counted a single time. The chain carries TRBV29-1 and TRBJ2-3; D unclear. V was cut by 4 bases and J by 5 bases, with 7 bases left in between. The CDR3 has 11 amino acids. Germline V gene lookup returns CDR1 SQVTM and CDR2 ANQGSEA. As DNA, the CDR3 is TGCAGCGTTGGGTTTGGAGATACGCAGTATTTT. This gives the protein CSVGFGDTQYF.

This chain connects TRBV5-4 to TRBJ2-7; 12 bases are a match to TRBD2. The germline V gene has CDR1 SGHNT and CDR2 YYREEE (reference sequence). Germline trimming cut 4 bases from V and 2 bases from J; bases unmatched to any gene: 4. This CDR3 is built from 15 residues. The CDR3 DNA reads TGTGCCAGCAGCGAAGGACTAGCGGGGACCTACGAGCAGTACTTC. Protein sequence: CASSEGLAGTYEQYF.

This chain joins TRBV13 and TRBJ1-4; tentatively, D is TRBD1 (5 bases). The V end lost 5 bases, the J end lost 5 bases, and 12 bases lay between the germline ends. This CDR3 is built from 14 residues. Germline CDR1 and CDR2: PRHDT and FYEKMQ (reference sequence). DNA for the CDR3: TGTGCCAGCAGCCTGACAGCGGGAAATGAAAAACTGTTTTTT. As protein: CASSLTAGNEKLFF.

The CDR3 loop reads CASRTSGSNTGELFF. CDR3 sequence (DNA): TGTGCCAGCCGGACTAGCGGATCGAACACCGGGGAGCTGTTTTTT. V is TRBV2 and J is TRBJ2-2; 10 bases map to TRBD2. The CDR3 loop spans 15 amino acids. Germline V gene sequence: CDR1 SNHLY, CDR2 FYNNEI. V gave up 8 bases and J gave up 0 bases; unmatched junction bases: 3. The entire variable domain, with the rest obtained from reference TRBV2 and TRBJ2-2, is as follows: EPEVTQTPSHQVTQMGQEVILRCVPISNHLYFYWYRQILGQKVEFLVSFYNNEISEKSEIFDDQFSVERPDGSNFTLKIRSTKLEDSAMYFCASRTSGSNTGELFFGEGSRLTVL.

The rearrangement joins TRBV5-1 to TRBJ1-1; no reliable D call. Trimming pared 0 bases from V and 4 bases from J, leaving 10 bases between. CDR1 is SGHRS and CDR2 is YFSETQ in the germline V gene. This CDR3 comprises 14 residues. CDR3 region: CASSLGAGVTEAFF. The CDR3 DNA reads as TGCGCCAGCAGCTTGGGGGCTGGAGTCACTGAAGCTTTCTTT.

In nucleotides, the CDR3 is TGTGCCAGCAGCTCCCTCTTTCCGGAGGCGAACACCGGGGAGCTGTTTTTT. The encoded protein is CASSSLFPEANTGELFF. The chain carries TRBV7-9 and TRBJ2-2, with a possible D match to TRBD2 (5 bases). The length of the CDR3 is 17 residues. Germline values: CDR1 SEHNR, CDR2 FQNEAQ (reference sequence). With 4 bases removed from V and 0 bases from J, the gap between germline ends came to 15 bases. The full variable domain, rest sourced from reference TRBV7-9 and TRBJ2-2, is DTGVSQNPRHKITKRGQNVTFRCDPISEHNRLYWYRQTLGQGPEFLTYFQNEAQLEKSRLLSDRFSAERPKGSFSTLEIQRTEQGDSAMYLCASSSLFPEANTGELFFGEGSRLTVL.

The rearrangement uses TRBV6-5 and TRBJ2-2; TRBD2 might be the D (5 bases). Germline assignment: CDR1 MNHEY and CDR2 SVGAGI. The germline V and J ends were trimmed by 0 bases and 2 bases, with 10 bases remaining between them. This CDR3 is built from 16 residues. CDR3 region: CASSYSRGLNTGELFF. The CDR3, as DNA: TGTGCCAGCAGTTACTCGAGAGGACTTAACACCGGGGAGCTGTTTTTT.

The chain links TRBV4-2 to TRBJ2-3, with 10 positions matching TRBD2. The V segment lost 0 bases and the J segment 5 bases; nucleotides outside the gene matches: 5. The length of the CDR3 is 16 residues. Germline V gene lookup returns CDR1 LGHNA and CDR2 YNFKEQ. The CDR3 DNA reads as TGTGCCAGCAGCCAAGATTTTCTAGCGGGAGTAGATACGCAGTATTTT. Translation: CASSQDFLAGVDTQYF.

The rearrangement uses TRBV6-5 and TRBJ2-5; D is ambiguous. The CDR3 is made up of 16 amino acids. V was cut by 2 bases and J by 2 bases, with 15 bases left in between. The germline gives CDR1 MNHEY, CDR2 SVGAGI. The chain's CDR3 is CASSYGSGSTQETQYF. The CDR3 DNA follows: TGTGCCAGCAGTTACGGAAGTGGCAGCACTCAAGAGACCCAGTACTTC.

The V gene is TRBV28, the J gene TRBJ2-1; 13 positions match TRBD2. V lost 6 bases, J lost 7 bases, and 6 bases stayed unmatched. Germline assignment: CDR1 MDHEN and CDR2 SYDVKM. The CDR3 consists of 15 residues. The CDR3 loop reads CASRRTSGSLNEQFF. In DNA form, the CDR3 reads TGTGCCAGCAGACGGACTAGCGGGAGTTTAAATGAGCAGTTCTTC.

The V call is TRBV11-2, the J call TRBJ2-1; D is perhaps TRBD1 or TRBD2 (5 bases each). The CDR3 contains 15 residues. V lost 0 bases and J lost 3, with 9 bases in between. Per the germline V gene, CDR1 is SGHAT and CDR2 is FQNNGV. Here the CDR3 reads CASSLDGGIYNEQFF. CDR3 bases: TGTGCCAGCAGCTTAGATGGGGGAATCTACAATGAGCAGTTCTTC.

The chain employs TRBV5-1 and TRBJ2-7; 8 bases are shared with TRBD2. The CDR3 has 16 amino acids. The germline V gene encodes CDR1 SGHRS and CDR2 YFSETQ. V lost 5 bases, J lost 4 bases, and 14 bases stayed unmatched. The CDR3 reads CASRPGGTSYIYEQYF. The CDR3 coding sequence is TGCGCCAGCAGGCCCGGGGGGACTAGTTATATATACGAGCAGTACTTC.

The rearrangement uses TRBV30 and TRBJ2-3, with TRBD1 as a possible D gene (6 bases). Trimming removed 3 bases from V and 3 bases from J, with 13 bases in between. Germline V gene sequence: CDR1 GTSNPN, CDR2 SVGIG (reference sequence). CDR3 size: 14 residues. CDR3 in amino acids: CAWSSVGATDTQYF. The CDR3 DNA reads TGTGCCTGGAGCTCAGTGGGGGCGACAGATACGCAGTATTTT.